This T cell receptor beta chain appears in the sequencing data of a study of cytomegalovirus exposure and HLA in healthy donors. The study, taken as a whole, reports: Common viral pathogens seemed, in a later analysis, to connect with several of the most significant clusters.

Use of 60 Vbeta and 13 Jbeta primers characterized the PCR. TCRdb's copy holds only in-frame clones and misses some; the assay was immunoSEQ multiplex PCR. The table lists about 97,000 clones, roughly three quarters of them singletons. For this clone: Its antigen remains unknown.

V was clipped by 4 bases and J by 0 bases, with 22 bases between them. CDR1 and CDR2 from the germline V gene are SGHTS and YDEGEE. CDR3 length equals 18 residues. The genes are TRBV5-8 and TRBJ2-5, with D perhaps matching TRBD2 (7 bases). The sequencing sample was made of PBMCs. The sequence derives from a man aged 35 to 55 in good health and CMV-seronegative. The CDR3 loop is CASSVSLGGGRYQETQYF. The CDR3 DNA sequence: TGTGCCAGCAGCGTGAGCCTGGGCGGGGGCCGTTACCAAGAGACCCAGTACTTC.